The present TCR beta chain was sequenced within a study of T-cell reconstitution after alpha-beta-depleted transplantation in children. This clonotype came up many times. Germline-derived CDR1 and CDR2 are PRHDT and FYEKMQ (reference sequence). There are 14 residues in the CDR3. V was cut by 1 base and J by 5 bases, with 10 bases left in between. The library targeted TCRbeta and was prepared with unique molecular identifiers. TCRdb recomputed calls from the PCR reads with MiXCR, one row per CDR3 protein. The repertoire holds approximately 88,000 distinct CDR3 sequences, with 12% as singletons. The TCR comes from a human donor who donated a stem cell graft to a child with inherited bone marrow failure. The material was PBMCs from the stem cell graft donor, obtained from the stem cell graft. J is TRBJ2-3 and V is TRBV13; a possible D gene is TRBD1 (5 bases). CDR3 nucleotides: TGTGCCAGCAGCTTAGAAGGGGCTCGAGATACGCAGTATTTT. Residues: CASSLEGARDTQYF.